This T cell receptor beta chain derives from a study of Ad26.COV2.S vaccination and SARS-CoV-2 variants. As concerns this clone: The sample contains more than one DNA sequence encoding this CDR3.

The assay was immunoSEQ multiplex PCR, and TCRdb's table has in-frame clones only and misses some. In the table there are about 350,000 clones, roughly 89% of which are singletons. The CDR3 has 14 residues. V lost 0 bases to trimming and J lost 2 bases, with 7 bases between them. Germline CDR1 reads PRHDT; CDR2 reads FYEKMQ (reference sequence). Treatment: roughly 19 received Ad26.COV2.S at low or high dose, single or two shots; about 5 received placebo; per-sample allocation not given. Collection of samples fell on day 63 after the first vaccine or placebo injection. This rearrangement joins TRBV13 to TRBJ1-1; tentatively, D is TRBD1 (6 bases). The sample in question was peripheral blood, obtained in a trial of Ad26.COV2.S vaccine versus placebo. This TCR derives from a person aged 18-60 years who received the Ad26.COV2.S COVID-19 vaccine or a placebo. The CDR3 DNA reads TGTGCCAGCAGCTTAGGACAGGGAAACACTGAAGCTTTCTTT. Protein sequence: CASSLGQGNTEAFF.